These T cell receptor beta chains were read from a single sample in a study of Tregs in tolerant kidney transplant recipients. Data came from immunoSEQ multiplex PCR; TCRdb stores just in-frame clones and leaves some out. This sample yields about 4,800 clones, of which around 40% are seen a single time; 6% belongs to the top ten. The antigens these receptors bind are not known. The sample comprised CD8+ T cells from blood cultured with allogeneic cells. The origin of the receptors is a human donor in good health. Both conserved end residues are part of each CDR3. D genes are given only for firm matches. A row's size may be missing; if present it is once, few, many or a size class.

TRBV7-9	TRBJ2-2	15	few	.	TGTGCCAGCAGCACCCCCGGGAGGAACACCGGGGAGCTGTTTTTT	CASSTPGRNTGELFF
TRBV6-6	TRBJ2-1	14	few	.	TGTGCCAGCAGTCCCCTCCTTCCGGGATTTGAGCAGTTCTTC	CASSPLLPGFEQFF
TRBV4-1	TRBJ2-3	15	.	.	TGCGCCAGCAGCCAAGTAGGGGACGGCACAGATACGCAGTATTTT	CASSQVGDGTDTQYF
TRBV6-6	TRBJ1-2	15	.	TRBD1	TGTGCCAGCCGAGGGAACAGGGGCTATTCCTATGGCTACACCTTC	CASRGNRGYSYGYTF
TRBV11-2	TRBJ1-1	13	.	.	TGTGCCAGCAGCTTGGGCCCCTACACTGAAGCTTTCTTT	CASSLGPYTEAFF
TRBV7-2	TRBJ1-2	14	medium-sized	.	TGTGCCAGCAGCCCAGTAGGGGGAGGGTATGGCTACACCTTC	CASSPVGGGYGYTF
TRBV11-2	TRBJ1-2	17	medium-sized	.	TGTGCCAGCAGCCCACCTTCCGGAAGTTTATCCCCCCTCTATAACACCTTC	CASSPPSGSLSPLYNTF
TRBV6-5	TRBJ2-2	13	few	.	TGTGCCAGCAGTTATTTTTGGGGCGGGGAGCTGTTTTTT	CASSYFWGGELFF
TRBV19	TRBJ2-1	15	few	.	TGTGCCAGTAGCGCAGACTCTTCTTCCTACAATGAGCAGTTCTTC	CASSADSSSYNEQFF
TRBV6-6	TRBJ2-1	12	few	.	TGTGCCAGCAGTCCGGACTCAAATGAGCAGTTCTTC	CASSPDSNEQFF
TRBV9	TRBJ2-3	16	.	TRBD1	TGTGCCAGCAGCGCCCGGGACAGGGGGTCGCCAGATACGCAGTATTTT	CASSARDRGSPDTQYF
TRBV4-1	TRBJ2-7	14	medium-sized	TRBD1	TGCGCCAGCAGCCGAGGGACAGGGGGTAGCGAGCAGTACTTC	CASSRGTGGSEQYF
TRBV7-3	TRBJ2-1	18	.	.	TGTGCCAGCAGCCCCCCGGATGTGGTTTCCCTGATGACGGATGAGCAGTTCTTC	CASSPPDVVSLMTDEQFF
TRBV29-1	TRBJ1-2	11	.	.	TGCAGCGTTTCCGGGACGTCTGGCTACACCTTC	CSVSGTSGYTF
TRBV7-2	TRBJ1-6	17	medium-sized	.	TGTGCCAGCAGCTTACTTCCCCAACCTTCCTATAATTCACCCCTCCACTTT	CASSLLPQPSYNSPLHF
TRBV27	TRBJ2-7	13	few	.	TGTGCCAGCAGTGGGGCGGAAAACTACGAGCAGTACTTC	CASSGAENYEQYF